This T cell receptor (beta chain) appears in the sequencing data of a study of T cells after yellow fever vaccination. Study summary: Those fractions that held only low numbers of cells were prepared using the SMART-Seq v4 Ultra Low Input RNA kit.

Details on this clonotype: What it recognizes is unknown.

Study outcomes and limitations: Boosting was followed by the reappearance of most primary-vaccination clones (approximately 95% CD4, about 89% CD8). Contaminants from the bulk population, in the form of abundant clonotypes, could be found in FACS-sorted repertoires.

TCRdb redid the calling of the 5' RACE reads with MiXCR, one entry per CDR3 protein. The sample carries just under 600,000 distinct CDR3 sequences, approximately 12% recorded once. Deletions cut 1 base from V and 5 bases from J, with 18 bases between. Germline V CDR1 and CDR2: SGHRS, YFSETQ. There are 16 residues in the CDR3. This clonotype originated in a man aged 25 to 40 who received the YFV17D yellow fever vaccine. This chain uses TRBV5-1 with TRBJ2-5, with D perhaps TRBD1 or TRBD2 (5 bases each). The specimen was PBMCs, collected on the day of the yellow fever booster vaccination. The CDR3 DNA sequence: TGCGCCAGCAGCTTGAGAGGGGTTAGGGGCCGGGAGACCCAGTACTTC. Translation: CASSLRGVRGRETQYF.